The sequence of this T cell receptor (beta chain) was determined in a study of T cells in Graves' hyperthyroidism and ophthalmopathy. Study conclusions and caveats: The majority of expanded thyroid clonotypes above 0.001 also appeared in blood.

RNA transcripts provided the source from which TCR beta CDR3 regions were amplified. Initially, a first-round RT-PCR of the TCR CDR3 employed the HTBI primer set. TCRdb passed the multiplex PCR reads through MiXCR, listing each CDR3 protein once. The data hold under 800,000 distinct CDR3 sequences, with 12% to 15% observed a single time. Concerning this clonotype: As yet, its antigen is unknown.

Germline lookup yields CDR1 SEHNR and CDR2 FQNEAQ (reference sequence). V was shortened by 5 bases and J by 5 bases, with 10 bases between the two germline ends. The CDR3 has 13 residues. Out of approximately 9.9 ml of fresh peripheral blood came the PBMCs. The chain uses TRBV7-9 and TRBJ1-5; unclear D gene. This TCR derives from a woman between 18 and 29 years old with Graves' hyperthyroidism. Sequencing input: blood. The CDR3 DNA follows: TGTGCCAGCAGCAGATCGGAATATCAGCCCCAGCATTTT. As protein: CASSRSEYQPQHF.